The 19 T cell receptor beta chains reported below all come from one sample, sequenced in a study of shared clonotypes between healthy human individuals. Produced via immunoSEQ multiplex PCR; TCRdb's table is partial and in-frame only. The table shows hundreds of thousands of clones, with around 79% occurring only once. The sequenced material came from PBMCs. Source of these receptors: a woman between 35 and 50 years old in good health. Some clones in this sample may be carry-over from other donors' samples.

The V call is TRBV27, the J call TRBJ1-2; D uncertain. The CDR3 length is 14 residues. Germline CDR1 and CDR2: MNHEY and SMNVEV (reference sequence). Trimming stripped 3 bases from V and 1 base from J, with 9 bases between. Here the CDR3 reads CASSFRALNYGYTF. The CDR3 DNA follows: TGTGCCAGCAGTTTCCGGGCCCTTAACTATGGCTACACCTTC.

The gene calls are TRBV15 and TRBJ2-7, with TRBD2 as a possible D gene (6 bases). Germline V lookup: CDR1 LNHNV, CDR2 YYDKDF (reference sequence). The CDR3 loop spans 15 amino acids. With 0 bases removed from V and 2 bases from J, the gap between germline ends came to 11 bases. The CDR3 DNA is TGTGCCACCAGCAGAGATAGTGCGGGAACCTACGAGCAGTACTTC. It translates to CATSRDSAGTYEQYF.

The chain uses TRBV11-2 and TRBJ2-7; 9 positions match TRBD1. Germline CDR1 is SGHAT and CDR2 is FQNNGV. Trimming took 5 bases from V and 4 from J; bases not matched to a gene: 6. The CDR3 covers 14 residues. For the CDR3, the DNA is TGTGCCAGCAGCCTAACGACAGGGGGGTACGAGCAGTACTTC. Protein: CASSLTTGGYEQYF.

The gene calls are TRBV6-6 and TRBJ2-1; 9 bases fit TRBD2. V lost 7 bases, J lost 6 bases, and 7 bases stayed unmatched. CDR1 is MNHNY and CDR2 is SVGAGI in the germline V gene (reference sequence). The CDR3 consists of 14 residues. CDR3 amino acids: CASTSGLASNEQFF. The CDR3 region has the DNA TGTGCCAGCACCTCAGGACTAGCGTCCAATGAGCAGTTCTTC.

This chain's CDR3 is CASSLVPGGTKAYNEQFF. The CDR3 DNA is TGTGCCAGCAGCTTAGTACCGGGGGGGACTAAGGCCTACAATGAGCAGTTCTTC. The chain employs TRBV7-9 and TRBJ2-1; 8 nucleotides agree with TRBD2. CDR3 length: 18 residues. Germline V CDR1 and CDR2: SEHNR, FQNEAQ (reference sequence). Trimming took 1 base from V and 2 from J; bases not matched to a gene: 10.

CDR3 in DNA: TGTGCCAGCAGCCCCGAGACAGGGGTACAGCCCCAGCATTTT. It is translated as CASSPETGVQPQHF. The chain employs TRBV6-1 and TRBJ1-5; 8 bases are a match to TRBD1. CDR1 MNHNS and CDR2 SASEGT come from the germline V gene. V lost 6 bases and J lost 7; bases outside the gene matches: 8. This CDR3 has 14 amino acids.

The CDR3 DNA reads TGTGCCAGTAGTATCAGGCAGGGTGGTGAAAAACTGTTTTTT. Its translation is CASSIRQGGEKLFF. J is TRBJ1-4 and V is TRBV19, with D maybe TRBD1 (5 bases). The CDR3 has 14 amino acids. Germline V gives CDR1 LNHDA, CDR2 SQIVND (reference sequence). With 3 bases removed from V and 7 bases from J, the gap between germline ends came to 12 bases.

The CDR3 DNA follows: TGTGCCAGTAGTATATTCCGGGAGGGGAGAAATGAGCAGTTCTTC. This sequence encodes CASSIFREGRNEQFF. The J gene is TRBJ2-1, the V gene TRBV19, with 8 nucleotides matching TRBD2. Per germline, CDR1 LNHDA and CDR2 SQIVND (reference sequence). The junction had 7 bases not matched to a gene; V was cut back by 2 bases and J by 7 bases. This CDR3 comprises 15 residues. Drawing the rest from reference TRBV19 and TRBJ2-1, the complete variable domain is DGGITQSPKYLFRKEGQNVTLSCEQNLNHDAMYWYRQDPGQGLRLIYYSQIVNDFQKGDIAEGYSVSREKKESFPLTVTSAQKNPTAFYLCASSIFREGRNEQFFGPGTRLTVL.

In nucleotides, the CDR3 is TGTGCCAGCAGTGGGGGCGTTGGGGCAACTAATGAAAAACTGTTTTTT. Protein product: CASSGGVGATNEKLFF. The V and J genes are TRBV25-1 and TRBJ1-4, with D possibly being TRBD1 (5 bases). Germline CDR1 MGHDK, CDR2 SYGVNS. This CDR3 has 16 residues. V was pared by 4 bases and J by 0 bases, with 12 bases between. The full variable domain, with the rest looked up from reference TRBV25-1 and TRBJ1-4, is EADIYQTPRYLVIGTGKKITLECSQTMGHDKMYWYQQDPGMELHLIHYSYGVNSTEKGDLSSESTVSRIRTEHFPLTLESARPSHTSQYLCASSGGVGATNEKLFFGSGTQLSVL.

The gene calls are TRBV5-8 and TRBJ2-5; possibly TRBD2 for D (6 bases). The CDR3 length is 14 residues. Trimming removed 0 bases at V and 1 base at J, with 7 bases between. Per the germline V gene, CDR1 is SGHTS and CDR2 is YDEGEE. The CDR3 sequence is CASSLVSGQETQYF. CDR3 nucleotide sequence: TGTGCCAGCAGCTTGGTTAGCGGCCAAGAGACCCAGTACTTC.

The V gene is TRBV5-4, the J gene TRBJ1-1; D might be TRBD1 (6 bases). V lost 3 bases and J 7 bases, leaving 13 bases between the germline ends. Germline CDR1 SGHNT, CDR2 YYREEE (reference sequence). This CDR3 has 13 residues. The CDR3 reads CASSSLGGGEAFF. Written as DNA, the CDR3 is TGTGCCAGCAGCTCCCTCGGGGGCGGTGAAGCTTTCTTT.

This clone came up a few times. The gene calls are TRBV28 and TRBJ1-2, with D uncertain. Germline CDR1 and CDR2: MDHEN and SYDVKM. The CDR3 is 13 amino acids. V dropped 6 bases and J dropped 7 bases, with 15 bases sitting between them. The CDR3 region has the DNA TGTGCCAGCAGACCCGGCAATTCAGGTGGCTACACCTTC. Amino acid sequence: CASRPGNSGGYTF.

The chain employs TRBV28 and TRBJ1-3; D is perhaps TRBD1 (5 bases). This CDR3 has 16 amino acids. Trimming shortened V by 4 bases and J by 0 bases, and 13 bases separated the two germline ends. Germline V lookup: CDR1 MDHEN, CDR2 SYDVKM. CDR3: CASSSPGESSGNTIYF. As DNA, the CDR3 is TGTGCCAGCAGTTCCCCGGGGGAAAGCTCTGGAAACACCATATATTTT.

The chain's CDR3 is CASSLVGQGIYEQYF. For the CDR3, the DNA is TGTGCCAGCAGCTTAGTGGGACAGGGAATCTACGAGCAGTACTTC. This rearrangement joins TRBV7-9 to TRBJ2-7, with TRBD1 matching over 9 bases. The junction had 4 bases not matched to a gene; V was cut back by 1 base and J by 3 bases. The CDR3 loop spans 15 amino acids. The V gene's germline CDR1 is SEHNR and CDR2 FQNEAQ (reference sequence).

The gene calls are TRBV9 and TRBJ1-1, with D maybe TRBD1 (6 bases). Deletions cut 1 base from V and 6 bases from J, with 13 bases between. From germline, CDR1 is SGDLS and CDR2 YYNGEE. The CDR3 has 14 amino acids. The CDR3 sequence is CASSVRNREAEAFF. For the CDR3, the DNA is TGTGCCAGCAGCGTACGTAACAGGGAAGCTGAAGCTTTCTTT.

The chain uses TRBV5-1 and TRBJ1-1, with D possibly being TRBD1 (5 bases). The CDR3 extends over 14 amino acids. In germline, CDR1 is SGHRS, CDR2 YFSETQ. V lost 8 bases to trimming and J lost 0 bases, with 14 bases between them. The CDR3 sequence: CASFAGGLNTEAFF. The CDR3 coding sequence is TGCGCCAGTTTCGCCGGGGGACTGAACACTGAAGCTTTCTTT.

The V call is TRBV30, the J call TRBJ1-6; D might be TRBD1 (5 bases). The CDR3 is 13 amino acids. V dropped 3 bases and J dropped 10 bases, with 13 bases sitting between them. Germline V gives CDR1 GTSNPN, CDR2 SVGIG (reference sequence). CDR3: CAWRPTQGSPLHF. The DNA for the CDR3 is TGTGCCTGGAGACCGACCCAGGGCTCACCCCTCCACTTT.

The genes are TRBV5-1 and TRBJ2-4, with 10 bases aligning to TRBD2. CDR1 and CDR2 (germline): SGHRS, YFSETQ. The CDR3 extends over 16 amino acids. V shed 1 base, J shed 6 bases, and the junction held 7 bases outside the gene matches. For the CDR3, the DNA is TGCGCCAGCAGCTTGAATAGCGGGAGGCCGGGAAACATTCAGTACTTC. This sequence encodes CASSLNSGRPGNIQYF.

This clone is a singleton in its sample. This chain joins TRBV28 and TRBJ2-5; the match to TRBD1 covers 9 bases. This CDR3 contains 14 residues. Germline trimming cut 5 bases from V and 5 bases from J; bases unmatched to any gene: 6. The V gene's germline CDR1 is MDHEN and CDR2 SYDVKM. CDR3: CASSATGGSETQYF. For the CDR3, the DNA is TGTGCCAGCAGTGCAACAGGGGGCAGTGAGACCCAGTACTTC. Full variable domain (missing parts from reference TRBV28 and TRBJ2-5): DVKVTQSSRYLVKRTGEKVFLECVQDMDHENMFWYRQDPGLGLRLIYFSYDVKMKEKGDIPEGYSVSREKKERFSLILESASTNQTSMYLCASSATGGSETQYFGPGTRLLVL.